Each of the 3 T cell receptor beta chains below was sequenced from the same sample in a study of beta chain features in type 1 diabetes. Since all of the isolated RNA was reverse transcribed, expressed TCRB transcripts were what got sequenced. Some clones are missing from TCRdb's copy, which holds only in-frame ones; the method was immunoSEQ multiplex PCR. The sample comprises 900,000 or so clones, 15% to 20% of which are singletons, and about 0.02% rests with the top ten. The specimen sequenced was naive CD4+ T cells from blood. The receptor source for this set is a woman aged 18-30 years in good health.

This chain uses TRBV19 with TRBJ1-5; no definite D call. V lost 4 bases and J lost 3, with 10 bases in between. Germline CDR1 LNHDA, CDR2 SQIVND (reference sequence). This CDR3 spans 14 amino acids. Written as DNA, the CDR3 is TGTGCCAGTAGTACAGGACCGTACAATCAGCCCCAGCATTTT. Protein sequence: CASSTGPYNQPQHF.

This clone was observed a handful of times. The V call is TRBV2, the J call TRBJ1-2, with a possible D match to TRBD1 (6 bases). Germline V lookup: CDR1 SNHLY, CDR2 FYNNEI. Trimming removed 2 bases from V and 3 bases from J, with 7 bases in between. The CDR3 loop spans 13 amino acids. Here the CDR3 reads CASSETGYYGYTF. CDR3 bases: TGTGCCAGCAGTGAAACAGGGTACTATGGCTACACCTTC.

The chain joins TRBV28 to TRBJ1-4; 11 nucleotides align to TRBD1. The CDR3 totals 15 residues. Trimming removed 6 bases from V and 8 bases from J; junction bases left unmatched: 8. The germline V gene has CDR1 MDHEN and CDR2 SYDVKM. CDR3 sequence: CASSKTGTGGEKLFF. The CDR3 DNA reads as TGTGCCAGCAGCAAGACCGGGACAGGGGGGGAAAAACTGTTTTTT.